The source of this TCR beta chain is a study of early T cells in non-severe SARS-CoV-2 infection. The germline CDR1 and CDR2 sequences are MDHEN and SYDVKM. J gave up 4 bases and V 3 bases, and 8 bases lay outside the gene matches. There are 16 residues in the CDR3. This clonotype was seen many times. In TCRdb, the 5' RACE reads were re-called with MiXCR into one record per CDR3 protein. The sample has some 40,000 distinct CDR3 sequences; 5% to 6.5% are singletons. The material sequenced was whole blood, taken at baseline. This receptor was obtained from an adult who was a healthcare worker with PCR-confirmed SARS-CoV-2 infection or an uninfected control (not recorded which). V is TRBV28 and J is TRBJ2-3; 9 bases fit TRBD2. The CDR3 loop reads CASSLWVAGAPDTQYF. In DNA form, the CDR3 reads TGTGCCAGCAGTTTGTGGGTAGCGGGAGCCCCAGATACGCAGTATTTT. The full variable domain, in which reference TRBV28 and TRBJ2-3 provide the parts outside the CDR3, is DVKVTQSSRYLVKRTGEKVFLECVQDMDHENMFWYRQDPGLGLRLIYFSYDVKMKEKGDIPEGYSVSREKKERFSLILESASTNQTSMYLCASSLWVAGAPDTQYFGPGTRLTVL.